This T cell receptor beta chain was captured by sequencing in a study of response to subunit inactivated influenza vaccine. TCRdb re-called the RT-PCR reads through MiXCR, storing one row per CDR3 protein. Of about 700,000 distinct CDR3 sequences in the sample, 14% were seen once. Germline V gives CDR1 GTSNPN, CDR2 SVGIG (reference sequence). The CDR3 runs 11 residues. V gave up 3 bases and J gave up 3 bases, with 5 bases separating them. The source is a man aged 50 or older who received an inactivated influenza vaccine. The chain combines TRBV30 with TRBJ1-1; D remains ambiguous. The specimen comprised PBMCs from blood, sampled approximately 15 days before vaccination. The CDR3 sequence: CAWSRDTEAFF. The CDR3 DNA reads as TGTGCCTGGAGCCGGGACACTGAAGCTTTCTTT.